This TCR beta chain was observed in a study of blood T cell repertoires in COVID-19. For the study at large: In each case, the material was cDNA or gDNA derived from T cells, B-cell-depleted T cells, or PBMCs.

Sequencing was performed with immunoSEQ multiplex PCR; in TCRdb, only in-frame clones are kept and a portion is missing. The sample contains over 85,000 clones, 87% of which appear only once. V was trimmed by 4 bases and J by 0 bases, leaving 13 bases between them. The germline V gene has CDR1 KGHSH and CDR2 LQKENI. This CDR3 region has 16 residues. The J gene is TRBJ2-1, the V gene TRBV18, with D uncertain. Sequences were obtained from peripheral blood. The sequence derives from a male donor with acute or convalescent COVID-19. The CDR3 DNA sequence: TGTGCCAGCTCACGGGCCGCCCTGGACTCCTACAATGAGCAGTTCTTC. Its protein is CASSRAALDSYNEQFF.